Below are 6 T cell receptor beta chains sequenced from a single sample in a study of T cells in Graves' hyperthyroidism and ophthalmopathy. Amplification of TCR beta CDR3 regions was performed using RNA transcripts as template. The primer set for the first-round RT-PCR of the TCR CDR3 was HTBI. TCRdb redid the calling of the multiplex PCR reads with MiXCR, one entry per CDR3 protein. The sample yields hundreds of thousands of distinct CDR3 sequences, approximately 16% seen once. Sample: blood. These receptors all stem from a woman in her sixties or seventies with Graves' ophthalmopathy.

This clonotype showed up just a few times. The V and J genes are TRBV29-1 and TRBJ2-1; tentatively, D is TRBD1 (6 bases). The CDR3 sequence is 13 residues long. Trimming stripped 2 bases from V and 7 bases from J, with 12 bases between. Germline values: CDR1 SQVTM, CDR2 ANQGSEA. The CDR3 reads CSVERTDPNEQFF. The CDR3 region has the DNA TGCAGCGTTGAAAGGACAGATCCTAATGAGCAGTTCTTC.

This rearrangement joins TRBV4-1 to TRBJ2-1; possibly TRBD1 for D (6 bases). This CDR3 is 18 amino acids long. CDR1 is MGHRA, CDR2 YSYEKL, per germline. V lost 1 base and J lost 1, with 17 bases in between. In nucleotides, the CDR3 is TGCGCCAGCAGCCAAGCGTTGGACAGTTCTCGGTCCTACAATGAGCAGTTCTTC. It is translated as CASSQALDSSRSYNEQFF.

This clonotype has ten or more counts. This chain links TRBV29-1 with TRBJ2-3; weak D call: TRBD2 (7 bases). V dropped 6 bases and J dropped 1 base, with 17 bases sitting between them. Germline values: CDR1 SQVTM, CDR2 ANQGSEA. The CDR3 sequence is 15 residues long. CDR3 sequence reads: CSVGGGLGRTDTQYF. The CDR3 region has the DNA TGCAGCGTGGGAGGGGGGTTAGGACGCACAGATACGCAGTATTTT.

The chain combines TRBV5-1 with TRBJ2-2, with a weak D call TRBD1 (5 bases). V lost 1 base and J 1 base, leaving 17 bases between the germline ends. CDR1 SGHRS and CDR2 YFSETQ come from the germline V gene. This CDR3 spans 18 amino acids. CDR3 sequence: CASSLKSPAGLNTGELFF. CDR3 in DNA: TGCGCCAGCAGCTTGAAATCGCCCGCAGGGCTGAACACCGGGGAGCTGTTTTTT.

The chain carries TRBV18 and TRBJ1-5; D may be TRBD1 (6 bases). The CDR3 covers 14 residues. The germline V gene has CDR1 KGHSH and CDR2 LQKENI. The ends were cut back, 5 bases at V and 5 bases at J, with 13 bases in the middle. The CDR3 spells CASSAGASDQPQHF. In DNA, the CDR3 is TGTGCCAGCTCAGCAGGGGCCTCCGATCAGCCCCAGCATTTT.

Remarks on this clonotype: A much larger clone sits a single nucleotide away, making a read error possible. The gene calls are TRBV7-2 and TRBJ2-5; 7 nucleotides align to TRBD2. CDR1 and CDR2 (germline): SGHTA, FQGNSA. The V and J ends lost 2 bases and 9 bases, in that order; junction bases with no gene match: 12. The CDR3 length is 15 residues. The CDR3 sequence: CASSLRAGVGEAQYF. CDR3 coding DNA: TGTGCCAGCAGCTTAAGGGCGGGAGTTGGGGAGGCCCAGTACTTC.